The 21 T cell receptor beta chains below come from one sample, sequenced in a study of blood T cell repertoires in COVID-19. TCRdb keeps only in-frame clones here, not all; method: immunoSEQ multiplex PCR. The table records 300,000 or so clones, around 85% of them present only once. Specimen: PBMCs or T cells enriched from blood (not recorded which). These receptors were taken from a woman aged 40 to 50 with acute COVID-19.

This clone was seen just once. The V call is TRBV7-2, the J call TRBJ2-7; 10 nucleotides match TRBD1. The germline V gene has CDR1 SGHTA and CDR2 FQGNSA. The V and J ends lost 6 bases and 4 bases, in that order; junction bases with no gene match: 9. The CDR3 is 15 amino acids. The DNA for the CDR3 is TGTGCCAGCAGTCCCGGGACAGGGGTCTCTTACGAGCAGTACTTC. Translating gives CASSPGTGVSYEQYF.

The chain has TRBV15 and TRBJ2-7, with TRBD1 identical over 8 bases. The CDR3 contains 14 residues. Germline-derived CDR1 and CDR2 are LNHNV and YYDKDF (reference sequence). The J segment lost 6 bases and the V segment lost 2 bases, leaving 6 bases of the junction unmatched. The CDR3, as DNA: TGTGCCACCAGCAGAAAATTGGACAGGGTCGAGCAGTACTTC. Translating it yields CATSRKLDRVEQYF.

V and J are TRBV19 and TRBJ2-4; D unclear. This CDR3 has 16 amino acids. The V end was cut by 3 bases, the J end by 0 bases, with 12 bases between. The germline V gene encodes CDR1 LNHDA and CDR2 SQIVND (reference sequence). DNA of the CDR3: TGTGCCAGTAGTATTAACGCCGACAAAGCCAAAAACATTCAGTACTTC. The encoded protein is CASSINADKAKNIQYF. The full variable domain, in which reference TRBV19 and TRBJ2-4 provide the parts outside the CDR3, is DGGITQSPKYLFRKEGQNVTLSCEQNLNHDAMYWYRQDPGQGLRLIYYSQIVNDFQKGDIAEGYSVSREKKESFPLTVTSAQKNPTAFYLCASSINADKAKNIQYFGAGTRLSVL.

The chain couples TRBV28 to TRBJ2-7; D possibly corresponds to TRBD2 (6 bases). Trimming took 6 bases from V and 4 from J, leaving 19 bases between them. Germline V gives CDR1 MDHEN, CDR2 SYDVKM. This CDR3 is 15 amino acids long. This CDR3 is CASSLRTAGYYEQYF. Here the CDR3 DNA reads TGTGCCAGCAGCCTACGGACTGCGGGGTATTACGAGCAGTACTTC.

This chain connects TRBV18 to TRBJ2-7; 11 bases are a match to TRBD1. V lost 8 bases, J lost 3 bases, and 9 bases stayed unmatched. Germline assignment: CDR1 KGHSH and CDR2 LQKENI. CDR3 length: 15 residues. The CDR3 sequence is CASTTGQGAGYEQYF. For the CDR3, the DNA is TGTGCCAGCACTACTGGACAGGGGGCCGGCTACGAGCAGTACTTC.

This clone was seen a handful of times. The chain is built from TRBV11-2 and TRBJ1-5; D remains unclear. This CDR3 spans 15 amino acids. Germline V gives CDR1 SGHAT, CDR2 FQNNGV. The ends were cut back, 4 bases at V and 1 base at J, with 11 bases in the middle. The CDR3 loop reads CASSSGEVSNQPQHF. The CDR3 bases are TGTGCCAGCAGCTCCGGAGAGGTCAGCAATCAGCCCCAGCATTTT.

The gene calls are TRBV9 and TRBJ2-3; possible D gene TRBD2, 6 bases. The ends were cut back, 0 bases at V and 6 bases at J, with 11 bases in the middle. Germline-derived CDR1 and CDR2 are SGDLS and YYNGEE. The CDR3 sequence is 14 residues long. The CDR3 DNA is TGTGCCAGCAGCGTAGGGAGGGCCCCCGATACGCAGTATTTT. Amino acid sequence: CASSVGRAPDTQYF.

The count of this clone is one. The chain couples TRBV28 to TRBJ2-2; 9 positions agree with TRBD1. Per the germline V gene, CDR1 is MDHEN and CDR2 is SYDVKM. The V segment lost 3 bases and the J segment 7 bases; nucleotides outside the gene matches: 6. The CDR3 runs to 15 residues. CDR3 DNA: TGTGCCAGCAGTTTTCGGGGACAGGGAAGCGGGGAGCTGTTTTTT. Its translation is CASSFRGQGSGELFF.

The V and J genes are TRBV28 and TRBJ1-5; D is possibly TRBD1 (5 bases). Germline V gene sequence: CDR1 MDHEN, CDR2 SYDVKM. Trimming took off 6 bases at V and 5 bases at J, with 17 bases between the two ends. The CDR3 length is 15 residues. CDR3 amino acids: CASSRISGRHQPQHF. The CDR3, as DNA: TGTGCCAGCAGCCGAATCTCAGGGCGCCATCAGCCCCAGCATTTT.

This clone was counted only a few times. V and J are TRBV20-1 and TRBJ2-3, with 7 bases fitting TRBD1. Germline lookup yields CDR1 DFQATT and CDR2 SNEGSKA (reference sequence). V dropped 6 bases and J dropped 6; count of bases not matched to a gene: 3. The CDR3 loop spans 11 amino acids. CDR3 coding DNA: TGCAGTGCAACACAGGGGGATACGCAGTATTTT. Its protein is CSATQGDTQYF.

This clone appeared a single time. The V call is TRBV28, the J call TRBJ2-7; D gene unclear. The CDR3 spans 15 residues. V was clipped by 7 bases and J by 3 bases, with 19 bases between them. The germline V gene has CDR1 MDHEN and CDR2 SYDVKM. CDR3 amino acids: CASNPYGGVFYEQYF. The CDR3 bases are TGTGCCAGCAATCCTTATGGCGGAGTTTTCTACGAGCAGTACTTC.

The chain employs TRBV24-1 and TRBJ2-7; D is undetermined. Between the trimmed V and J ends, which lost 4 bases and 13 bases, there was a span of 16 bases. Germline CDR1 is KGHDR and CDR2 is SFDVKD. The CDR3 covers 12 residues. Written as DNA, the CDR3 is TGTGCCACCAGTGACCCCGCCGTGGCGGATTACTTC. It translates to CATSDPAVADYF.

This clone was recorded a few times. The identical CDR3 is also encoded by other nucleotide sequences in the sample. V usage is TRBV29-1 and J usage is TRBJ1-3; 9 bases are shared with TRBD1. Germline V gene data show CDR1 as SQVTM and CDR2 as ANQGSEA. The CDR3 has 14 residues. Trimming took 7 bases from V and 0 from J; bases not matched to a gene: 4. The CDR3 region has the DNA TGCAGCGCAGGACAGGGGAGCTCTGGAAACACCATATATTTT. Protein: CSAGQGSSGNTIYF.

V is TRBV5-5 and J is TRBJ1-4; D uncertain. This CDR3 is built from 15 residues. Trimming cost V 0 bases and J 2 bases, with 8 bases left between them. From germline, CDR1 is SGHKS and CDR2 YYEKEE (reference sequence). The DNA of the CDR3 is TGTGCCAGCAGCTTGGCCGCGGGCACTAATGAAAAACTGTTTTTT. This translates into CASSLAAGTNEKLFF.

This sequence joins TRBV27 and TRBJ1-5, with 10 positions matching TRBD1. V lost 2 bases, J lost 6 bases, and 4 bases stayed unmatched. CDR1 and CDR2 (germline): MNHEY, SMNVEV (reference sequence). This CDR3 is 15 amino acids long. The CDR3 bases are TGTGCCAGCAGTTTAACTCGGACAGGGGGTCAGCCCCAGCATTTT. Translating it yields CASSLTRTGGQPQHF.

The chain carries TRBV3-1 (or the pseudogene TRBV3-2) and TRBJ1-4, with 8 bases matching TRBD1. This CDR3 spans 16 amino acids. The V segment lost 1 base and the J segment 2 bases; nucleotides outside the gene matches: 3. From germline, CDR1 is LGHDT and CDR2 YNNKEL (reference sequence). The CDR3 region is CASSQGTGTTNEKLFF. The CDR3 bases are TGTGCCAGCAGCCAAGGGACAGGGACCACTAATGAAAAACTGTTTTTT.

This chain connects TRBV5-4 to TRBJ2-2; 10 nucleotides line up with TRBD1. Germline loops: CDR1 SGHNT, CDR2 YYREEE (reference sequence). The trim removed 4 bases at V and 5 bases at J, leaving 8 bases unmatched. The CDR3 is made up of 16 amino acids. In nucleotides, the CDR3 is TGTGCCAGCAGCAGCGGACAGGGGGTGCCGACCGGGGAGCTGTTTTTT. Protein product: CASSSGQGVPTGELFF.

The rearrangement links TRBV6-6 to TRBJ1-2; 8 bases are a match to TRBD1. V shed 0 bases and J 5 bases; nucleotides not matched to a gene: 5. Germline V gene data show CDR1 as MNHNY and CDR2 as SVGAGI (reference sequence). CDR3 length: 15 residues. CDR3 in DNA: TGTGCCAGCAGTTACTCGTACAGGGGGAAGTATGGCTACACCTTC. Translation gives CASSYSYRGKYGYTF.

This chain uses TRBV9 with TRBJ1-4; D unclear. Germline V lookup: CDR1 SGDLS, CDR2 YYNGEE. CDR3 size: 14 residues. V was shortened by 4 bases and J by 9 bases, with 16 bases between the two germline ends. Here the CDR3 reads CASSHVLRRKKLFF. The CDR3 DNA is TGTGCCAGCAGCCACGTCCTACGGAGGAAAAAACTGTTTTTT.

This clone was picked up one time. The rearrangement links TRBV9 to TRBJ1-1, with D maybe TRBD1 (6 bases). The CDR3 runs to 14 residues. V gave up 0 bases and J gave up 6 bases, with 12 bases separating them. Germline CDR1 is SGDLS and CDR2 is YYNGEE. CDR3 amino acids: CASSVVVRGSEAFF. As DNA, the CDR3 is TGTGCCAGCAGCGTAGTGGTCAGGGGCTCTGAAGCTTTCTTT.

This clone was recorded only once. V is TRBV5-1 and J is TRBJ2-7; weak D call: TRBD1 (5 bases). Germline V lookup: CDR1 SGHRS, CDR2 YFSETQ. This CDR3 comprises 17 residues. V lost 2 bases, J lost 0 bases, and 18 bases lay in between. The CDR3 loop reads CASSFLHTYGASYEQYF. CDR3 sequence (DNA): TGCGCCAGCAGCTTCTTACATACCTATGGGGCCTCCTACGAGCAGTACTTC.